This TCR beta chain emerged from a study of cytomegalovirus exposure and HLA in healthy donors. Use of 60 Vbeta and 13 Jbeta primers characterized the PCR. Libraries were prepared by immunoSEQ multiplex PCR; TCRdb keeps only in-frame clonotypes and omits some of them. Found here are a few hundred thousand clones, under 90% of them singletons; the top ten hold roughly 0.31%. The germline V and J ends were trimmed by 7 bases and 8 bases, with 12 bases remaining between them. The CDR3 runs 12 residues. Germline V CDR1 and CDR2: SGHNT, YYREEE (reference sequence). A note on this clone: The antigen remains undetermined.

Study-level results: The dataset shows that most TCR sequences were rare, while some public TCRs occurred in many donors. Researchers had no immune exposure information except CMV serostatus available.

The sequenced material came from PBMCs. The TCR comes from a girl aged 2-10 years in good health and CMV-seronegative. The V and J genes are TRBV5-4 and TRBJ2-2, with unresolved D. The CDR3 here is CASAVARGELFF. CDR3 bases: TGTGCCAGCGCCGTGGCCCGAGGGGAGCTGTTTTTT. The variable domain in full, with the rest retrieved from reference TRBV5-4 and TRBJ2-2, is ETGVTQSPTHLIKTRGQQVTLRCSSQSGHNTVSWYQQALGQGPQFIFQYYREEENGRGNFPPRFSGLQFPNYSSELNVNALELDDSALYLCASAVARGELFFGEGSRLTVL.